These 3 T cell receptor beta chains were sequenced from one sample in a study of blood T cell repertoires in COVID-19. The data were produced by immunoSEQ multiplex PCR, yet TCRdb's version contains in-frame clones alone and is incomplete. The data hold more than 400,000 clones, with approximately 85% observed a single time. Input material: peripheral blood. The source is a human donor in a cohort sampled during active COVID-19.

CDR3 nucleotide sequence: TGTGCCAGCAGCTTAGGGTTAGCGGGGGCCGACACAGATACGCAGTATTTT. It encodes CASSLGLAGADTDTQYF. J is TRBJ2-3 and V is TRBV11-2, with 9 positions matching TRBD2. The trim removed 1 base at V and 2 bases at J, leaving 7 bases unmatched. The CDR3 is 17 residues long. Germline CDR1 is SGHAT and CDR2 is FQNNGV.

The chain couples TRBV30 to TRBJ2-7; 12 nucleotides match TRBD2. The germline V gene encodes CDR1 GTSNPN and CDR2 SVGIG (reference sequence). The CDR3 length is 18 residues. V shed 0 bases and J 3 bases; nucleotides not matched to a gene: 12. CDR3 residues: CAWSVQGSSGRAVYEQYF. The CDR3 nucleotides read TGTGCCTGGAGTGTACAAGGGTCTAGCGGGAGGGCGGTCTACGAGCAGTACTTC.

In this sample, this clone turned up once. The chain employs TRBV5-6 and TRBJ1-2; 8 bases line up with TRBD1. The ends lost 4 bases at V and 2 bases at J; junction bases unmatched: 7. In germline, CDR1 is SGHDT, CDR2 YYEEEE. The CDR3 consists of 15 residues. In DNA form, the CDR3 reads TGTGCCAGCAGCACTACAGGGGGACCCAACTATGGCTACACCTTC. Amino acid sequence: CASSTTGGPNYGYTF.